These T cell receptor beta chains were read from a single sample in a study of T cell changes during pregnancy in multiple sclerosis. The repertoire was sequenced with immunoSEQ multiplex PCR; TCRdb's copy has only in-frame clones and lacks some. The sample includes some 130,000 clones, roughly 96% seen only once; the top ten take more than 0.4%. Material: peripheral blood, obtained after pregnancy. These receptors came from a female donor with multiple sclerosis, enrolled in a pregnancy study. The CDR3 runs from the conserved cysteine through the conserved F or W.

j_call: TRBJ2-3
v_call: TRBV5-5
cdr3_length: 15
cdr3_aa: CASSWGAGVTDTQYF

j_call: TRBJ1-4
v_call: TRBV18
cdr3_length: 15
cdr3_aa: CASSPRQGRNEKLFF

j_call: TRBJ2-3
v_call: TRBV6-1
cdr3_length: 14
cdr3_aa: CASSEGSGTDTQYF

j_call: TRBJ1-1
v_call: TRBV5-6
cdr3_length: 14
cdr3_aa: CASSLAGFDSEAFF

j_call: TRBJ1-5
v_call: TRBV4-2
cdr3_length: 14
cdr3_aa: CASSQPGYTQPQHF

j_call: TRBJ2-3
v_call: TRBV30
cdr3_length: 15
cdr3_aa: CAWSGQVIFTDTQYF

j_call: TRBJ2-1
v_call: TRBV15
cdr3_length: 17
cdr3_aa: CATSRVGTSGPRHEQFF

j_call: TRBJ1-1
v_call: TRBV6-5
cdr3_length: 13
cdr3_aa: CAAYQGRGYEAFF

j_call: TRBJ2-3
v_call: TRBV7-9
cdr3_length: 17
cdr3_aa: CASSLAGTGKGTDTQYF

j_call: TRBJ2-7
v_call: TRBV27
cdr3_length: 16
cdr3_aa: CASSLSEGARIYEQYF

j_call: TRBJ1-2
v_call: TRBV6-5
cdr3_length: 13
cdr3_aa: CASSSDPGNGYTF

j_call: TRBJ2-7
v_call: TRBV19
cdr3_length: 15
cdr3_aa: CASSIDLGLSYEQYF

j_call: TRBJ2-7
v_call: TRBV4-2
cdr3_length: 18
cdr3_aa: CASSPTALAGSNSYEQYF

j_call: TRBJ2-6
v_call: TRBV28
cdr3_length: 17
cdr3_aa: CAISKDGTSSGANVLTF

j_call: TRBJ2-3
v_call: TRBV5-4
cdr3_length: 19
cdr3_aa: CASSLGARGFLSRTDTQYF

j_call: TRBJ2-5
v_call: TRBV9
cdr3_length: 14
cdr3_aa: CASSIRTGGGTQYF

j_call: TRBJ1-5
v_call: TRBV15
cdr3_length: 14
cdr3_aa: CATSRSVGGQPQHF

j_call: TRBJ2-1
v_call: TRBV28
cdr3_length: 14
cdr3_aa: CASHSGSGYNEQFF

j_call: TRBJ2-7
v_call: TRBV7-9
cdr3_length: 14
cdr3_aa: CASSLDTGLGEQYF

j_call: TRBJ2-2
v_call: TRBV29-1
cdr3_length: 16
cdr3_aa: CSIRGLAGGIGVELFF

j_call: TRBJ2-2
v_call: TRBV5-1
cdr3_length: 16
cdr3_aa: CASSLAGLGGTGELFF

j_call: TRBJ1-2
v_call: TRBV29-1
cdr3_length: 17
cdr3_aa: CSVEDRRGDKANYGYTF

j_call: TRBJ2-2
v_call: TRBV2
cdr3_length: 16
cdr3_aa: CASSEAASGRPGELFF

j_call: TRBJ2-7
v_call: TRBV28
cdr3_length: 16
cdr3_aa: CASSPGGREEIYEQYF

j_call: TRBJ2-7
v_call: TRBV5-6
cdr3_length: 12
cdr3_aa: CASSWGGYEQYF

j_call: TRBJ1-1
v_call: TRBV7-2
cdr3_length: 13
cdr3_aa: CASSLTPNTEAFF

j_call: TRBJ1-1
v_call: TRBV30
cdr3_length: 12
cdr3_aa: CAWSRSETEAFF

j_call: TRBJ2-4
v_call: TRBV6-6
cdr3_length: 16
cdr3_aa: CASSPRGILAKNIQYF

j_call: TRBJ1-2
v_call: TRBV7-9
cdr3_length: 17
cdr3_aa: CASSLVTPYRGEYGYTF

j_call: TRBJ1-1
v_call: TRBV7-8
cdr3_length: 15
cdr3_aa: CASSFGVGGATEAFF

j_call: TRBJ2-5
v_call: TRBV11-2
cdr3_length: 16
cdr3_aa: CASSLRPTGGQETQYF

j_call: TRBJ2-3
v_call: TRBV6-4
cdr3_length: 15
cdr3_aa: CASSSAAGGLNTQYF

j_call: TRBJ2-7
v_call: TRBV27
cdr3_length: 16
cdr3_aa: CASSISGLAGSYEQYF

j_call: TRBJ2-7
v_call: TRBV2
cdr3_length: 17
cdr3_aa: CASSVTGGVAVSYEQYF

j_call: TRBJ1-5
v_call: TRBV30
cdr3_length: 16
cdr3_aa: CAWREQGLSSNQPQHF

j_call: TRBJ2-7
v_call: TRBV9
cdr3_length: 16
cdr3_aa: CASSVGHRSSFYEQYF